One sample yielded the 10 T cell receptor beta chains listed below, sequenced in a study of T cell repertoires in cytomegalovirus infection. TCRdb ran MiXCR on the reads and lists one entry per CDR3 protein. The top ten clones hold under 15% of a sample with about 900,000 distinct CDR3 sequences, roughly 31% of them seen once. For these receptors, no antigen is known. The input for sequencing was cultured CD8+ T cells from PBMCs, taken from culture after CMV antigen stimulation. The receptors here all came from a human donor in good health (CMV status not recorded). Some clones in this sample may be carry-over from other donors' samples.

In the case of this clonotype: A read error may account for a junction end that differs from germline. This chain joins TRBV27 and TRBJ1-5; D not resolved. Germline-derived CDR1 and CDR2 are MNHEY and SMNVEV (reference sequence). This CDR3 spans 13 amino acids. The CDR3 DNA reads as TGTGCCAGCAGTTTATCACAGAATCAGTCCCAGCATTTT. Translating it yields CASSLSQNQSQHF.

The table lists this clonotype with a few counts. The rearrangement joins TRBV7-9 to TRBJ2-1; D is ambiguous. The CDR3 is 15 amino acids. V dropped 2 bases and J dropped 6 bases, with 14 bases sitting between them. The germline V gene encodes CDR1 SEHNR and CDR2 FQNEAQ (reference sequence). The CDR3 coding sequence is TGTGCCAGCAGCTTATTTGCTGGGCCCCCCAATGAGCAGTTCTTC. It translates to CASSLFAGPPNEQFF. Supplemented by reference TRBV7-9 and TRBJ2-1, the full variable domain reads DTGVSQNPRHKITKRGQNVTFRCDPISEHNRLYWYRQTLGQGPEFLTYFQNEAQLEKSRLLSDRFSAERPKGSFSTLEIQRTEQGDSAMYLCASSLFAGPPNEQFFGPGTRLTVL.

This clonotype was seen only a few times. The genes are TRBV5-4 and TRBJ2-1; D gene uncertain. This CDR3 region has 13 residues. Germline V gene lookup returns CDR1 SGHNT and CDR2 YYREEE (reference sequence). V was pared by 1 base and J by 9 bases, with 11 bases between. CDR3 region: CASSLFGQPEQFF. CDR3 DNA: TGTGCCAGCAGCTTGTTTGGCCAGCCTGAGCAGTTCTTC.

The chain combines TRBV27 with TRBJ1-1; possible D gene TRBD1, 5 bases. The CDR3 loop spans 14 amino acids. Germline loops: CDR1 MNHEY, CDR2 SMNVEV (reference sequence). Trimming took 5 bases from V and 6 from J, leaving 16 bases between them. CDR3 residues: CASSPGPLSAEAFF. The CDR3 DNA reads as TGTGCCAGCAGTCCGGGACCCCTGTCGGCTGAAGCTTTCTTT.

The chain couples TRBV11-2 to TRBJ2-2; D is unresolved. Per the germline V gene, CDR1 is SGHAT and CDR2 is FQNNGV. The CDR3 extends over 14 amino acids. The ends were cut back, 0 bases at V and 8 bases at J, with 10 bases in the middle. This CDR3 reads CASSLEQFTGELFF. CDR3 DNA: TGTGCCAGCAGCTTAGAACAGTTCACGGGGGAGCTGTTTTTT.

This clonotype was seen only a few times. This sequence joins TRBV7-2 and TRBJ1-2; tentative D call: TRBD1 (5 bases). This CDR3 is built from 13 residues. V lost 4 bases to trimming and J lost 3 bases, with 9 bases between them. CDR1 is SGHTA, CDR2 FQGNSA, per germline. The CDR3 sequence is CASSSAGDYGYTF. The CDR3 region has the DNA TGTGCCAGCAGCTCCGCGGGGGACTATGGCTACACCTTC.

The chain links TRBV15 to TRBJ2-2; 8 bases are shared with TRBD1. The V gene end was trimmed by 6 bases and the J gene end by 1 base; junction bases not matched to a gene: 1. CDR1 and CDR2 (germline): LNHNV, YYDKDF (reference sequence). The CDR3 is 14 residues long. DNA of the CDR3: TGTGCCACCAGGACAGGGGAGAACACCGGGGAGCTGTTTTTT. Its protein product is CATRTGENTGELFF.

The genes are TRBV5-5 and TRBJ2-3, with D unresolved. Germline values: CDR1 SGHKS, CDR2 YYEKEE (reference sequence). The CDR3 is 16 residues long. Trimming removed 0 bases from V and 4 bases from J, with 15 bases in between. The CDR3 region has the DNA TGTGCCAGCAGCTTGGAAGGTAACAGCTCCCCAGATACGCAGTATTTT. It translates to CASSLEGNSSPDTQYF.

This clonotype was observed at least ten times. In nucleotides, the CDR3 is TGTGCCAGCAGCTTACAGGGCGTCGACTATGGCTACACCTTC. This gives the protein CASSLQGVDYGYTF. This chain uses TRBV7-2 with TRBJ1-2; D may be TRBD1 (5 bases). The CDR3 totals 14 residues. CDR1 is SGHTA and CDR2 is FQGNSA in the germline V gene. With 2 bases removed from V and 3 bases from J, the gap between germline ends came to 10 bases.

For this clonotype: A single base separates this from a much larger clone, so it may be a read error. The chain carries TRBV12-3 or TRBV12-4 and TRBJ2-1, with 7 bases that match TRBD1. V trimming: 3 bases; J trimming: 5 bases; junction bases outside the gene matches: 10. The length of the CDR3 is 16 residues. CDR3 sequence reads: CASSFWPETGNNEQFF. CDR3 coding DNA: TGTGCCAGCAGTTTCTGGCCCGAGACAGGGAACAATGAGCAGTTCTTC.